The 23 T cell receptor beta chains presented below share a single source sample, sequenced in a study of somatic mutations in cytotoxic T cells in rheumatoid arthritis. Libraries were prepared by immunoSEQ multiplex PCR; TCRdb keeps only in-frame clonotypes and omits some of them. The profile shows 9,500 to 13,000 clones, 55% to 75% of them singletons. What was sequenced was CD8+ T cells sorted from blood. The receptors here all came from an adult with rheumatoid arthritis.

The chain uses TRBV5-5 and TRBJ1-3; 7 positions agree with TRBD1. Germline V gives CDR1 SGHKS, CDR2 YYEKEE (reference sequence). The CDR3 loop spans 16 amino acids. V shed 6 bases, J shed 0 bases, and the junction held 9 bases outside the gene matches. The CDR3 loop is CASTLTGVHSGNTIYF. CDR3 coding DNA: TGTGCCAGCACCTTAACAGGGGTCCACTCTGGAAACACCATATATTTT.

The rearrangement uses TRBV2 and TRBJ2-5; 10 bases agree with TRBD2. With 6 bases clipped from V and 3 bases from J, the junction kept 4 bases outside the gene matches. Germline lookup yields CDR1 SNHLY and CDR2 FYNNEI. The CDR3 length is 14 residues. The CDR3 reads CASSFSGGEETQYF. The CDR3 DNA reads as TGTGCCAGCAGCTTCAGCGGGGGGGAAGAGACCCAGTACTTC. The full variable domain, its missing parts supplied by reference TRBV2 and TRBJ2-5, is EPEVTQTPSHQVTQMGQEVILRCVPISNHLYFYWYRQILGQKVEFLVSFYNNEISEKSEIFDDQFSVERPDGSNFTLKIRSTKLEDSAMYFCASSFSGGEETQYFGPGTRLLVL.

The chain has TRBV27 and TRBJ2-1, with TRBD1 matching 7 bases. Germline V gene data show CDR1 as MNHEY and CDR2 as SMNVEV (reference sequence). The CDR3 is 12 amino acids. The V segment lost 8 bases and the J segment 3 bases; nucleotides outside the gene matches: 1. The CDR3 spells CASWTGYNEQFF. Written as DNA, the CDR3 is TGTGCCAGCTGGACAGGCTACAATGAGCAGTTCTTC.

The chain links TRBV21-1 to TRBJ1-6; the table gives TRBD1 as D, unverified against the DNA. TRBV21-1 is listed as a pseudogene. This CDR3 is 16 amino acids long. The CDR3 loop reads CASSKDRVNPNSPLHF. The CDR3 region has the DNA TGTGCCAGCAGCAAAGACAGGGTAAATCCGAATTCACCCCTCCACTTT.

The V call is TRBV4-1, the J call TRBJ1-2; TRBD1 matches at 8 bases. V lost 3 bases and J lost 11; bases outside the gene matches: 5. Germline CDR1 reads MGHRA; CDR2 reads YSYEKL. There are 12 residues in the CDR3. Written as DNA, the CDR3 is TGCGCCAGCAGCCATGGACAGGGCCCATACACCTTC. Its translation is CASSHGQGPYTF.

The CDR3 loop is CASSLSGGRNSPLHF. The CDR3 DNA reads TGTGCCAGCAGCTTAAGCGGGGGTCGTAATTCACCCCTCCACTTT. The rearrangement uses TRBV7-8 and TRBJ1-6; maybe TRBD1 (5 bases). Trimming shortened V by 2 bases and J by 6 bases, and 11 bases separated the two germline ends. This CDR3 is 15 amino acids long. Germline-derived CDR1 and CDR2 are SGHVS and FQNEAQ. Full variable domain (rest looked up from reference TRBV7-8 and TRBJ1-6): GAGVSQSPRYKVAKRGQDVALRCDPISGHVSLFWYQQALGQGPEFLTYFQNEAQLDKSGLPSDRFFAERPEGSVSTLKIQRTQQEDSAVYLCASSLSGGRNSPLHFGNGTRLTVT.

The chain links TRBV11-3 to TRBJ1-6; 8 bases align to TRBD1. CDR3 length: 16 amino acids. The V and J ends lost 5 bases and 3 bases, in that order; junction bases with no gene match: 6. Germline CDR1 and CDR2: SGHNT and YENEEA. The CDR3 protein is CASSDEGQGYNSPLHF. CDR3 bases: TGTGCCAGCAGCGACGAAGGACAGGGCTATAATTCACCCCTCCACTTT. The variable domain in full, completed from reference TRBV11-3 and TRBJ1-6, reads EAGVVQSPRYKIIEKKQPVAFWCNPISGHNTLYWYLQNLGQGPELLIRYENEEAVDDSQLPKDRFSAERLKGVDSTLKIQPAELGDSAVYLCASSDEGQGYNSPLHFGNGTRLTVT.

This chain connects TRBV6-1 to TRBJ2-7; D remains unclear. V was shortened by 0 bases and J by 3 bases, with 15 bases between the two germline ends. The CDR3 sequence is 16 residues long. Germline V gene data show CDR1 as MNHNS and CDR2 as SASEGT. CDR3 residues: CASSEAAYHKYYEQYF. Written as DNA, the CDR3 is TGTGCCAGCAGTGAAGCGGCGTACCACAAATACTACGAGCAGTACTTC.

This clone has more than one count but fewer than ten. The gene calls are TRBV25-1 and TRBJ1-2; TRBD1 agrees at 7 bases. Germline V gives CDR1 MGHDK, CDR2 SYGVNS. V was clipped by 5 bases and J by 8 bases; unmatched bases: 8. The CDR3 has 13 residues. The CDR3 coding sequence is TGTGCCAGCAGTTCATTCGACAGGGACGGCTACACCTTC. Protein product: CASSSFDRDGYTF.

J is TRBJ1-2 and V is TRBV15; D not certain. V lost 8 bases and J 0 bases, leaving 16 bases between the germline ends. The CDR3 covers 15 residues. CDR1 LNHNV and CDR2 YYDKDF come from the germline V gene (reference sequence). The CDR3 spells CATVAGVNANYGYTF. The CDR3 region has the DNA TGTGCCACCGTGGCAGGCGTTAATGCTAACTATGGCTACACCTTC.

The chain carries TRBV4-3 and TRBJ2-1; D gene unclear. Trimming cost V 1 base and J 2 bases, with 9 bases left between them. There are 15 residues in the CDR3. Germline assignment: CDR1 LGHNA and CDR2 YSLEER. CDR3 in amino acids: CASSQGDQTYNEQFF. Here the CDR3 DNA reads TGCGCCAGCAGCCAAGGGGATCAAACCTACAATGAGCAGTTCTTC.

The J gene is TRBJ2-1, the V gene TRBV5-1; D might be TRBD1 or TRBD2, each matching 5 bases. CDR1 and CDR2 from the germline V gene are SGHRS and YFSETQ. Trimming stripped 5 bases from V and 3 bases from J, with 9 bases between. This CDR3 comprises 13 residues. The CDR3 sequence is CASRGEFYNEQFF. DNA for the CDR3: TGCGCCAGCAGGGGGGAGTTCTACAATGAGCAGTTCTTC. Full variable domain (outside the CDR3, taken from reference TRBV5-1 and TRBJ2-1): KAGVTQTPRYLIKTRGQQVTLSCSPISGHRSVSWYQQTPGQGLQFLFEYFSETQRNKGNFPGRFSGRQFSNSRSEMNVSTLELGDSALYLCASRGEFYNEQFFGPGTRLTVL.

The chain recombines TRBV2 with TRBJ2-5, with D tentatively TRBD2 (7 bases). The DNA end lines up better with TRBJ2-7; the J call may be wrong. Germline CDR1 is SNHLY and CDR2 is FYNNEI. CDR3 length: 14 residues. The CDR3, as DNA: TGTGCCAGCAGTGATATGGGGGGGCAGTACGAGCAGTACTTC. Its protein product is CASSDMGGQYEQYF.

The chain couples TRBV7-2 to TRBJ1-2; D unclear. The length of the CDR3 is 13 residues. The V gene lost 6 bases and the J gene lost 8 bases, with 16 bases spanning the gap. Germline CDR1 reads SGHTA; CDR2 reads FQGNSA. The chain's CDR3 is CASSSRPEGGYTF. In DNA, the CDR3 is TGTGCCAGCAGTTCTCGTCCAGAGGGAGGCTACACCTTC.

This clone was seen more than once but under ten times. CDR3 amino acids: CASSPYPGTGVTYEQYF. The CDR3 coding sequence is TGCGCCAGCAGCCCCTACCCCGGGACAGGGGTTACCTACGAGCAGTACTTC. The V call is TRBV5-1, the J call TRBJ2-7, with 10 bases fitting TRBD1. CDR1 and CDR2 from the germline V gene are SGHRS and YFSETQ. There are 17 residues in the CDR3. V dropped 4 bases and J dropped 2; count of bases not matched to a gene: 12.

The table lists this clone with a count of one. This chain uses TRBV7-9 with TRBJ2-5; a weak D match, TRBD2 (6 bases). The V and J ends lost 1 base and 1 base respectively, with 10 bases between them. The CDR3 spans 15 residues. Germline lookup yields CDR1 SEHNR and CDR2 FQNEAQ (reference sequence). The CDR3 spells CASSLGRGSQETQYF. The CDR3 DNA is TGTGCCAGCAGCTTAGGGCGGGGAAGCCAAGAGACCCAGTACTTC.

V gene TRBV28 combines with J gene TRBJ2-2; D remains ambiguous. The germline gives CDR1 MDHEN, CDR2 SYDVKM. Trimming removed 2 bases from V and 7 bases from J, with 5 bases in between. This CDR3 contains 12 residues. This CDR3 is CASSLGLGELFF. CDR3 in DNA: TGTGCCAGCAGTTTAGGGCTCGGGGAGCTGTTTTTT.

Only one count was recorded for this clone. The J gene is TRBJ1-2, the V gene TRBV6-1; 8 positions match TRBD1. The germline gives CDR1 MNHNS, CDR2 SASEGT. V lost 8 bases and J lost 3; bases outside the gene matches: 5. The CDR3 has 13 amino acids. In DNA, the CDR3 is TGTGCCAGCGGAGACAGGGGAGACTATGGCTACACCTTC. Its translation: CASGDRGDYGYTF.

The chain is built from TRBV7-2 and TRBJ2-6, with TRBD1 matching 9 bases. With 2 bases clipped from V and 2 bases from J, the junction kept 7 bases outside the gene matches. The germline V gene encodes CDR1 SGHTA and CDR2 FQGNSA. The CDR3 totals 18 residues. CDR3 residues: CASSLQGQGLAGANVLTF. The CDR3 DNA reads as TGTGCCAGCAGCTTACAGGGACAGGGATTAGCTGGGGCCAACGTCCTGACTTTC.

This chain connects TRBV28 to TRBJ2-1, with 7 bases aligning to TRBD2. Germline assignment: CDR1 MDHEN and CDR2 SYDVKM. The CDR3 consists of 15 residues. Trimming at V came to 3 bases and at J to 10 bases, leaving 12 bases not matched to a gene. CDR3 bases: TGTGCCAGCAGTTTGGACGGGGGGACGGGTGTCGAGCAGTTCTTC. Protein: CASSLDGGTGVEQFF.

The CDR3 coding sequence is TGTGCCAGCATGGGACAGGGGACGTCGGGGCAGTTCTTC. Translated, it gives CASMGQGTSGQFF. V and J are TRBV25-1 and TRBJ2-1; TRBD1 agrees at 10 bases. The junction had 9 bases not matched to a gene; V was cut back by 7 bases and J by 12 bases. In germline, CDR1 is MGHDK, CDR2 SYGVNS. The length of the CDR3 is 13 residues.

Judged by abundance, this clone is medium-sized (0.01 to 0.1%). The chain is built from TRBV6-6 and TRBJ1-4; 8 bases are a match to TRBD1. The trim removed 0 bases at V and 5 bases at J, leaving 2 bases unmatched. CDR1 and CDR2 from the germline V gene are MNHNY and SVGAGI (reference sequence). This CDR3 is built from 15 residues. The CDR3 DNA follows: TGTGCCAGCAGTTACTCGACAGGGGTGAATGAAAAACTGTTTTTT. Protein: CASSYSTGVNEKLFF.

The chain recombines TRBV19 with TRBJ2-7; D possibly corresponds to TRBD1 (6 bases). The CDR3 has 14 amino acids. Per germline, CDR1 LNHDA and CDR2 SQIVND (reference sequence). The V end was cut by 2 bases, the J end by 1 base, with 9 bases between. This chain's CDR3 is CASSIFQGSYEQYF. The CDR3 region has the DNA TGTGCCAGTAGTATATTCCAGGGGTCCTACGAGCAGTACTTC.